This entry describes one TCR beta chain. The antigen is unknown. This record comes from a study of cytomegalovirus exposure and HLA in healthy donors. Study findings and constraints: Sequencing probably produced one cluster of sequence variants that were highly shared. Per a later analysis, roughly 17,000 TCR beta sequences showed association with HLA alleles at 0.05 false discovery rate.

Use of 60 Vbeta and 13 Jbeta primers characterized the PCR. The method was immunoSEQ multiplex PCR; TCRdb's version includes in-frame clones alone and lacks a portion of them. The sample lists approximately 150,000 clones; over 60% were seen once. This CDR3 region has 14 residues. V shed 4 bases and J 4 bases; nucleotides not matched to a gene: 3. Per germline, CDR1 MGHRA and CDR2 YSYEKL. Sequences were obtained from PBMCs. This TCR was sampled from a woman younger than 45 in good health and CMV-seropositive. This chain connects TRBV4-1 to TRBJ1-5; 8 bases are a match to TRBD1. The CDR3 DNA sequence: TGCGCCAGCAGCCTCAGACAGGGGAATCAGCCCCAGCATTTT. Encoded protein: CASSLRQGNQPQHF.